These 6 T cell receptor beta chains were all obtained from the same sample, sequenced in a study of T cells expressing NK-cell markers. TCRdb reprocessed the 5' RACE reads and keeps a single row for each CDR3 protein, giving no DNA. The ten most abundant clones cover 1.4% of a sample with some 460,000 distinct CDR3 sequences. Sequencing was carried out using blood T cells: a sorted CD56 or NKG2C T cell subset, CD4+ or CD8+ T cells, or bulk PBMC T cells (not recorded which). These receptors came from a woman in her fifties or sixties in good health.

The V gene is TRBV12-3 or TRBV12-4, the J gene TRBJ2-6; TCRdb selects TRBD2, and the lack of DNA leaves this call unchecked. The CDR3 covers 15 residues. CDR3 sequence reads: CASSTRISGANVLTF.

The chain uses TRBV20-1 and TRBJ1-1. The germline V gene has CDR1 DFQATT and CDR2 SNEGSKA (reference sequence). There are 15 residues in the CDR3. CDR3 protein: CSARDWVGGNTEAFF.

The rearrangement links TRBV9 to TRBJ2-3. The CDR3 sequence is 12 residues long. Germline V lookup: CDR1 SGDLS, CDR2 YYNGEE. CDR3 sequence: CASSVTTDTQYF.

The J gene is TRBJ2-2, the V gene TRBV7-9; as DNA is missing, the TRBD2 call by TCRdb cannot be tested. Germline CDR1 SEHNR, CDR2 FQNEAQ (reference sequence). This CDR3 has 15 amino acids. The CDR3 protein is CASTRLAGTTGELFF.

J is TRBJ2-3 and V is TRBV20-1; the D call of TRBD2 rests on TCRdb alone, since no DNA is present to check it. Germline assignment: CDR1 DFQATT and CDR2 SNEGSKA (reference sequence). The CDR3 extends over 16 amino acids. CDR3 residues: CSALTSGRAGKISQYF.

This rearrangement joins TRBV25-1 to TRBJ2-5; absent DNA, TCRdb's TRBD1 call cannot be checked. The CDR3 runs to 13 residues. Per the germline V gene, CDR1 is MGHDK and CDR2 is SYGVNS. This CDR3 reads CASTPPGWETQYF.